Sequencing of this T cell receptor beta chain was carried out in a study of shared clonotypes between healthy human individuals. V gave up 1 base and J gave up 4 bases; unmatched junction bases: 0. From germline, CDR1 is GTSNPN and CDR2 SVGIG (reference sequence). This CDR3 has 14 residues. Produced via immunoSEQ multiplex PCR; TCRdb's table is partial and in-frame only. The sample lists hundreds of thousands of clones, roughly 96% occurring once. This sequence joins TRBV30 and TRBJ2-1; TRBD2 aligns across 11 bases. The sample comprised memory CD8+ T cells sorted from blood. The subset denotes: CD45RO+ cells pooled with CCR7-negative TemRA cells. The TCR comes from a man aged 25 to 40 in good health. This CDR3 is CAWSGLAGYNEQFF. The CDR3 nucleotides read TGTGCCTGGAGTGGACTAGCGGGATACAATGAGCAGTTCTTC.